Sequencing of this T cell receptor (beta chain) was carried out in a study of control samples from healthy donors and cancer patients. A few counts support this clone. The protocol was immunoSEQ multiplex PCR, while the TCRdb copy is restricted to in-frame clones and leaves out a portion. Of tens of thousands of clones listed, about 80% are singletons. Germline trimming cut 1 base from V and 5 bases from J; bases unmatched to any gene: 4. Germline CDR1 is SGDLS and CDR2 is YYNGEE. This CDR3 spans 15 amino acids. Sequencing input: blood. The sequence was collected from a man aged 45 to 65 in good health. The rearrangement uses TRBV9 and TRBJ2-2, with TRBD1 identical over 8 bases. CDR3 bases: TGTGCCAGCAGCGTACAGGGGGCGCGAACCGGGGAGCTGTTTTTT. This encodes CASSVQGARTGELFF.